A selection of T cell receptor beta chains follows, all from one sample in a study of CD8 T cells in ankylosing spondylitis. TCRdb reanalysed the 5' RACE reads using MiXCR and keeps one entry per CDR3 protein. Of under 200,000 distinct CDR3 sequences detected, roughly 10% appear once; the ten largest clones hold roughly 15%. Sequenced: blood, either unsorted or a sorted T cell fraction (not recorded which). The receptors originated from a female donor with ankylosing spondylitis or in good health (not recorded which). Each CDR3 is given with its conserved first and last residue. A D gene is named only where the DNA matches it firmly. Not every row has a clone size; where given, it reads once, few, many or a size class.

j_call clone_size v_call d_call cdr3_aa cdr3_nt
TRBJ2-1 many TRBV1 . CTSSQGGSGGVLFSYNEQFF TGCACCAGCAGCCAAGGAGGGTCGGGAGGGGTCCTTTTCTCCTACAATGAGCAGTTCTTC
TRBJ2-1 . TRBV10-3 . CAIGGSGAGGNEQFF TGTGCCATCGGGGGTAGCGGTGCAGGAGGCAATGAGCAGTTCTTC
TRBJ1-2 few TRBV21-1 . CASSLSGGTESYGYTF TGTGCCAGCAGCTTAAGCGGGGGGACTGAGTCCTATGGCTACACCTTC
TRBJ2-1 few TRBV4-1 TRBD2 CASSLLAEGSEQFF TGCGCCAGCAGCCTACTAGCGGAGGGGAGTGAGCAGTTCTTC
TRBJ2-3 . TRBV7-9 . CASSFRPKIDTQYF TGTGCCAGCAGCTTTCGGCCGAAAATAGATACGCAGTATTTT
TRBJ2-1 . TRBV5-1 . CASSLPRWGEQFF TGCGCCAGCAGCTTGCCACGCTGGGGTGAGCAGTTCTTC
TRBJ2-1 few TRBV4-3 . CASSQGPVGSGEQFF TGCGCCAGCAGCCAAGGCCCAGTTGGGAGCGGTGAGCAGTTCTTC
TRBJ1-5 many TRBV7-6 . CASSLDRVGQPQHF TGTGCCAGCAGCTTAGACAGGGTCGGCCAGCCCCAGCATTTT
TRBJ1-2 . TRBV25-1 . CASSTSFGYTF TGTGCCAGCAGCACGAGCTTTGGCTACACCTTC
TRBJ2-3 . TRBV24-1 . CATSEPSTDTQYF TGTGCCACCAGTGAACCCAGCACAGATACGCAGTATTTT
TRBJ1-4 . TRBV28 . CASTQGGLPEKLFF TGTGCCAGCACACAGGGAGGTTTACCTGAAAAACTGTTTTTT
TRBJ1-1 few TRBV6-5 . CASSYQTRTTDPENTEAFF TGTGCCAGCAGTTACCAAACCCGAACGACCGATCCTGAGAACACTGAAGCTTTCTTT
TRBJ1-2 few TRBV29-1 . CSVEAGQQWYGYTF TGCAGCGTTGAAGCTGGCCAGCAATGGTATGGCTACACCTTC
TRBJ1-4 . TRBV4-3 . CASSSYSYGEKLFF TGCGCCAGCAGCTCGTACAGTTATGGAGAAAAACTGTTTTTT
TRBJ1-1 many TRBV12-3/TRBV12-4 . CASSFGLPEAFF TGTGCCAGCAGTTTTGGCCTCCCTGAAGCTTTCTTT
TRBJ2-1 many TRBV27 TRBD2 CASSSGTSGFNEQFF TGTGCCAGCAGTTCCGGGACTAGCGGTTTCAATGAGCAGTTCTTC
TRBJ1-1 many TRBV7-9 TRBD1 CASSFPGQGLMNTEAFF TGTGCCAGCAGCTTCCCGGGACAGGGCCTCATGAACACTGAAGCTTTCTTT
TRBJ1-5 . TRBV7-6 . CASSPLGSNQPQHF TGTGCCAGCAGTCCACTAGGTTCCAATCAGCCCCAGCATTTT
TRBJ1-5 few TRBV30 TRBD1 CAWSLGTGGQPQHF TGTGCCTGGAGCCTTGGGACAGGGGGACAGCCCCAGCATTTT
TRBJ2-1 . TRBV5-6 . CAISPGLRSYNEQFF TGTGCCATCAGCCCCGGGCTCCGCTCCTACAATGAGCAGTTCTTC
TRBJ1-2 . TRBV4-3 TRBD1 CASSQRTGGVWGYTF TGCGCCAGCAGCCAAAGGACAGGGGGCGTGTGGGGCTACACCTTC
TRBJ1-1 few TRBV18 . CASSPLSTDALILNTEAFF TGTGCCAGCTCACCTCTATCGACAGACGCTTTAATTTTGAACACTGAAGCTTTCTTT
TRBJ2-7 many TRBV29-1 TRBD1 CSVEDLGPGQIYEQYF TGCAGCGTTGAAGATTTAGGGCCGGGACAGATTTACGAGCAGTACTTC
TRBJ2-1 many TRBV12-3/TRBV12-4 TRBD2 CASTPGLGNEQFF TGTGCCAGCACCCCGGGACTAGGGAATGAGCAGTTCTTC
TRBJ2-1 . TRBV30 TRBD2 CAWSLVAGGYNEQFF TGTGCCTGGAGCCTTGTTGCGGGAGGTTACAATGAGCAGTTCTTC
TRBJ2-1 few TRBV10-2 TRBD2 CASSEGGGDEQFF TGCGCCAGCAGTGAGGGGGGAGGGGATGAGCAGTTCTTC
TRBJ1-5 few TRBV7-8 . CASSPNPNQPQHF TGTGCCAGCAGCCCCAACCCGAATCAGCCCCAGCATTTT
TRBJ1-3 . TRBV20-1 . CSARHGGNTIYF TGCAGTGCTAGACATGGGGGAAACACCATATATTTT
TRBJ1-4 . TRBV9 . CASSALGVTQEKLFF TGTGCCAGCAGCGCCCTGGGGGTAACCCAAGAAAAACTGTTTTTT
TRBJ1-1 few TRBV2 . CAIGLQNTEAFF TGTGCCATAGGGTTGCAGAACACTGAAGCTTTCTTT
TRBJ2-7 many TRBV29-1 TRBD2 CSAGLAGGLYEQYF TGCAGCGCCGGTCTGGCGGGAGGGCTCTACGAGCAGTACTTC
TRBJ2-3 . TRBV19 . CASSIGGSRATDTQYF TGTGCCAGTAGTATAGGAGGTTCCAGAGCCACAGATACGCAGTATTTT
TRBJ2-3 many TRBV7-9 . CASSTEDTQYF TGTGCCAGCAGCACCGAAGATACGCAGTATTTT
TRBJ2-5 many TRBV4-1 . CASSQEGWETQYF TGCGCCAGCAGCCAAGAAGGGTGGGAGACCCAGTACTTC
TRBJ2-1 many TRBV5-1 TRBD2 CASSFSGSSYNEQFF TGCGCCAGCAGCTTTAGCGGGAGCTCCTACAATGAGCAGTTCTTC
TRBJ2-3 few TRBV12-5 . CASGIGTDTQYF TGTGCTAGTGGCATAGGTACAGATACGCAGTATTTT
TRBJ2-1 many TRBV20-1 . CSASRLGADEQFF TGCAGTGCTTCCCGACTAGGAGCCGATGAGCAGTTCTTC
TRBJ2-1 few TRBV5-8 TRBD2 CASRIWGGREKNEQFF TGTGCCAGCAGGATTTGGGGCGGGAGGGAAAAGAATGAGCAGTTCTTC
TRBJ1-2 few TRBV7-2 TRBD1 CASSLLEGAAYGYTF TGTGCCAGCAGCTTATTGGAGGGGGCGGCCTATGGCTACACCTTC
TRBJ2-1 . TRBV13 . CASRLRGNEQFF TGTGCCAGCCGACTTAGGGGCAATGAGCAGTTCTTC
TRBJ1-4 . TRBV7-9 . CASSLGLDSTGGVLFF TGTGCCAGCAGCTTAGGGCTGGACAGCACCGGAGGGGTGCTGTTTTTT
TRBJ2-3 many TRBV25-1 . CASRGRTLTDTQYF TGTGCCAGCAGGGGAAGGACTCTCACAGATACGCAGTATTTT
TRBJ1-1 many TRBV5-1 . CASSLWGGTDTEAFF TGCGCCAGCAGCTTGTGGGGGGGGACGGACACTGAAGCTTTCTTT
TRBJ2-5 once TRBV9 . CASSTDSRETQYF TGTGCCAGCAGCACGGACTCCCGAGAGACCCAGTACTTC
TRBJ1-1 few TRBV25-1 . CASSTHRAGEAFF TGTGCCAGCAGTACCCACAGGGCAGGTGAAGCTTTCTTT
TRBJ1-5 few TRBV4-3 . CASSQDRGNQPQHF TGCGCCAGCAGCCAAGACAGGGGTAATCAGCCCCAGCATTTT
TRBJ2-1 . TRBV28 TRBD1 CASSPGQVDYNEQFF TGTGCCAGCAGTCCAGGACAGGTCGATTACAATGAGCAGTTCTTC
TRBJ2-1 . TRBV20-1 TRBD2 CSARIWGSGKGNEQFF TGCAGTGCTAGAATTTGGGGTAGCGGGAAGGGCAATGAGCAGTTCTTC
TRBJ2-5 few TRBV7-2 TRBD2 CASSDSSGSGETQYF TGTGCCAGCAGCGACTCTAGCGGGAGCGGTGAGACCCAGTACTTC
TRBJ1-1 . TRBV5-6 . CASSLPQGNTEAFF TGTGCCAGCAGCTTACCCCAGGGGAACACTGAAGCTTTCTTT
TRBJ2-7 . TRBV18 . CASSPSDLPTYEQYF TGTGCCAGCTCACCTTCAGACCTCCCAACCTACGAGCAGTACTTC
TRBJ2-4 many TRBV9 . CASSVGSALRGDIQYF TGTGCCAGCAGCGTAGGTAGCGCTCTCAGGGGGGACATTCAGTACTTC
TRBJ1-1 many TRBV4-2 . CASSQDPGETLGNTEAFF TGTGCCAGCAGCCAAGACCCCGGGGAGACGCTAGGGAACACTGAAGCTTTCTTT